The 28 T cell receptor beta chains reported below all come from one sample, sequenced in a study of T cell repertoires and HLA-DP antigens. These receptors have no known antigen. Assay used: immunoSEQ multiplex PCR; TCRdb lists only in-frame clones, some missing. Counted here are about 73,000 clones, 80% occurring once; the ten biggest clones make up 1.6%. The sequencing input was CD4+ T cells from PBMCs. The receptor set was obtained from a man aged 60 to 69 in good health and CMV-seronegative.

This sequence joins TRBV21-1 and TRBJ2-7; TRBD1 reflects the table's D call only, with no check against the DNA. TRBV21-1 represents a pseudogene. This CDR3 is built from 15 residues. The CDR3 DNA reads TGTGCCAGCAGCTCGTCAATGGACAGAAGCTACGAGCAGTACTTC. Amino acids: CASSSSMDRSYEQYF.

V and J are TRBV10-3 and TRBJ2-7; 7 bases align to TRBD2. CDR1 is ENHRY, CDR2 SYGVKD, per germline. The CDR3 consists of 15 residues. Losses at the gene ends were 4 bases for V and 6 bases for J; bases not matched to a gene: 12. The CDR3 loop is CAISAFGGTSAEQYF. The CDR3, as DNA: TGTGCCATCAGTGCGTTCGGGGGGACCTCCGCCGAGCAGTACTTC.

This chain uses TRBV6-5 with TRBJ2-5, with 8 bases matching TRBD1. CDR1 MNHEY and CDR2 SVGAGI come from the germline V gene. The V gene end was trimmed by 2 bases and the J gene end by 4 bases; junction bases not matched to a gene: 9. The CDR3 contains 16 residues. The CDR3 loop is CASSYGPGGLGETQYF. The CDR3 DNA reads as TGTGCCAGCAGTTACGGGCCAGGGGGCTTGGGAGAGACCCAGTACTTC.

The chain joins TRBV19 to TRBJ1-3, with D perhaps matching TRBD1 (6 bases). CDR1 and CDR2 from the germline V gene are LNHDA and SQIVND (reference sequence). CDR3 length: 14 residues. Trimming removed 6 bases from V and 0 bases from J, with 9 bases in between. The chain's CDR3 is CASSTGFSGNTIYF. CDR3 DNA: TGTGCCAGTAGCACAGGGTTCTCTGGAAACACCATATATTTT.

This chain uses TRBV5-1 with TRBJ2-3, with D tentatively TRBD2 (5 bases). Germline V gene lookup returns CDR1 SGHRS and CDR2 YFSETQ. This CDR3 region has 15 residues. Trimming pared 3 bases from V and 1 base from J, leaving 12 bases between. CDR3 coding DNA: TGCGCCAGCAGCTCATCGCAACTAGGCACAGATACGCAGTATTTT. As protein: CASSSSQLGTDTQYF. Full variable domain (outside the CDR3, taken from reference TRBV5-1 and TRBJ2-3): KAGVTQTPRYLIKTRGQQVTLSCSPISGHRSVSWYQQTPGQGLQFLFEYFSETQRNKGNFPGRFSGRQFSNSRSEMNVSTLELGDSALYLCASSSSQLGTDTQYFGPGTRLTVL.

This clone occurred once. The chain couples TRBV7-3 to TRBJ1-1, with a possible D match to TRBD1 (5 bases). V gave up 5 bases and J gave up 5 bases, with 12 bases separating them. The CDR3 runs 13 residues. CDR1 is SGHTA, CDR2 FQGTGA, per germline. CDR3 sequence reads: CASSTGHTTEAFF. The CDR3 nucleotides read TGTGCCAGCAGCACCGGACATACGACTGAAGCTTTCTTT.

A few counts support this clone. The rearrangement links TRBV7-2 to TRBJ2-1; 8 nucleotides align to TRBD1. The CDR3 extends over 15 amino acids. The germline gives CDR1 SGHTA, CDR2 FQGNSA. V shed 6 bases and J 9 bases; nucleotides not matched to a gene: 13. The CDR3 spells CASSQGDRRLGEQFF. Written as DNA, the CDR3 is TGTGCCAGCAGTCAGGGGGACAGGCGATTGGGTGAGCAGTTCTTC.

A single count supports this clone. The V and J genes are TRBV7-3 and TRBJ2-1, with 7 bases that match TRBD2. In germline, CDR1 is SGHTA, CDR2 FQGTGA. V lost 6 bases, J lost 7 bases, and 12 bases stayed unmatched. This CDR3 contains 15 residues. This chain's CDR3 is CASRSNAGAGNEQFF. In DNA, the CDR3 is TGTGCCAGCAGATCAAACGCGGGAGCAGGGAATGAGCAGTTCTTC.

This clone was found once. This chain joins TRBV6-1 and TRBJ2-7; D gene uncertain. Germline CDR1 MNHNS, CDR2 SASEGT. Trimming left V 5 bases short and J 1 base short, with 12 bases between. This CDR3 spans 14 amino acids. CDR3 loop: CASSPDHRSYEQYV. CDR3 in DNA: TGTGCCAGCAGTCCGGACCATCGGTCCTACGAGCAGTACGTC.

V and J are TRBV21-1 and TRBJ2-7. TRBV21-1 is a recognized pseudogene. The CDR3 loop spans 14 amino acids. CDR3 region: CASSTDHSSYEQYV. CDR3 bases: TGTGCCAGCAGCACGGACCATAGCTCCTACGAGCAGTACGTC.

The V and J genes are TRBV27 and TRBJ2-1; D remains ambiguous. The germline CDR1 and CDR2 sequences are MNHEY and SMNVEV (reference sequence). The CDR3 consists of 11 residues. Trimming removed 8 bases from V and 9 bases from J, with 11 bases in between. CDR3 sequence reads: CASGLNVEQFF. In nucleotides, the CDR3 is TGTGCCAGCGGGCTAAATGTTGAGCAGTTCTTC.

V usage is TRBV2 and J usage is TRBJ2-3, with 11 bases identical to TRBD1. Germline V CDR1 and CDR2: SNHLY, FYNNEI. V shed 8 bases, J shed 5 bases, and the junction held 9 bases outside the gene matches. The CDR3 spans 15 residues. The CDR3 sequence is CASVVDRGQRDTQYF. DNA of the CDR3: TGTGCCAGCGTGGTGGACAGGGGGCAGAGAGATACGCAGTATTTT.

This clone was picked up a small number of times. DNA of the CDR3: TGTGCCAGCAGCCCGACTGGGACGGAGTACGAGCAGTACGTC. The encoded protein is CASSPTGTEYEQYV. The chain joins TRBV14 to TRBJ2-7; D is possibly TRBD1 or TRBD2 (5 bases each). Trimming shortened V by 4 bases and J by 4 bases, and 14 bases separated the two germline ends. The CDR3 covers 14 residues. CDR1 and CDR2 (germline): SGHDN, FVKESK.

The J gene is TRBJ1-1, the V gene TRBV5-4; the D gene is possibly TRBD1 (5 bases). Trimming removed 1 base at V and 0 bases at J, with 13 bases between. This CDR3 spans 16 amino acids. The germline CDR1 and CDR2 sequences are SGHNT and YYREEE (reference sequence). The chain's CDR3 is CASSLFQGTMNTEAFF. Here the CDR3 DNA reads TGTGCCAGCAGCTTGTTCCAGGGCACCATGAACACTGAAGCTTTCTTT.

V gene TRBV6-1 combines with J gene TRBJ1-1; D perhaps matches TRBD1 (6 bases). This CDR3 is built from 15 residues. V shed 5 bases and J shed 1 base, with 14 bases lying between them. Germline CDR1 is MNHNS and CDR2 is SASEGT. The CDR3 nucleotides read TGTGCCAGCAGTACAACAGGGAAGGCGAACACTGAAGCTTTCTTT. It is translated as CASSTTGKANTEAFF.

The rearrangement uses TRBV15 and TRBJ2-3; D remains unclear. The CDR3 extends over 15 amino acids. Per germline, CDR1 LNHNV and CDR2 YYDKDF (reference sequence). The V end was cut by 1 base, the J end by 2 bases, with 10 bases between. CDR3 in amino acids: CATSRGHGLTDTQYF. The CDR3 DNA follows: TGTGCCACCAGCAGAGGACACGGCCTCACAGATACGCAGTATTTT.

The genes are TRBV2 and TRBJ1-1; D possibly corresponds to TRBD1 (5 bases). CDR1 and CDR2 from the germline V gene are SNHLY and FYNNEI. The CDR3 sequence is 15 residues long. V lost 6 bases to trimming and J lost 0 bases, with 14 bases between them. The CDR3: CASRKDRTLNTEAFF. The CDR3 coding sequence is TGTGCCAGCAGGAAAGACAGAACCCTGAACACTGAAGCTTTCTTT.

The sample holds a few counts of this clone. The chain has TRBV6-6 and TRBJ1-5; D remains ambiguous. The CDR3 loop spans 14 amino acids. V gave up 0 bases and J gave up 6 bases, with 9 bases separating them. Germline CDR1 reads MNHNY; CDR2 reads SVGAGI (reference sequence). Written as DNA, the CDR3 is TGTGCCAGCAGTTACTCTCGGGGAAGTCAGCCCCAGCATTTT. Protein product: CASSYSRGSQPQHF.

This chain joins TRBV7-7 and TRBJ2-3, with 8 nucleotides matching TRBD2. Losses at the gene ends were 5 bases for V and 1 base for J; bases not matched to a gene: 5. This CDR3 comprises 15 residues. Germline loops: CDR1 SSHAT, CDR2 FNYEAQ (reference sequence). CDR3 residues: CASSPIAGRTDTQYF. CDR3 bases: TGTGCCAGCAGCCCAATAGCGGGACGCACAGATACGCAGTATTTT.

This clone was detected a few times. One end of the junction varies from germline; a read error may be responsible. V and J are TRBV19 and TRBJ1-5; perhaps TRBD1 as D (6 bases). Germline V CDR1 and CDR2: LNHDA, SQIVND (reference sequence). The CDR3 is 15 amino acids. In DNA, the CDR3 is TGTGCCAGTAGCCCCATTGGGGGGGACAATCAGCCCCATCATTTT. This codes for CASSPIGGDNQPHHF. Filled out from reference TRBV19 and TRBJ1-5, the complete variable domain reads DGGITQSPKYLFRKEGQNVTLSCEQNLNHDAMYWYRQDPGQGLRLIYYSQIVNDFQKGDIAEGYSVSREKKESFPLTVTSAQKNPTAFYLCASSPIGGDNQPHHFGDGTRLSIL.

The chain has TRBV5-8 and TRBJ1-3; 7 positions agree with TRBD1. Trimming removed 4 bases from V and 2 bases from J; junction bases left unmatched: 6. The V gene's germline CDR1 is SGHTS and CDR2 YDEGEE. CDR3 length: 15 residues. The CDR3 DNA reads as TGTGCCAGCAGCCTTACGACAGGGACTGGAAACACCATATATTTT. Its translation: CASSLTTGTGNTIYF. Combining the CDR3 with reference TRBV5-8 and TRBJ1-3 gives the whole variable domain EAGVTQSPTHLIKTRGQQATLRCSPISGHTSVYWYQQALGLGLQFLLWYDEGEERNRGNFPPRFSGRQFPNYSSELNVNALELEDSALYLCASSLTTGTGNTIYFGEGSWLTVV.

This rearrangement joins TRBV5-1 to TRBJ2-3, with TRBD2 matching over 11 bases. From germline, CDR1 is SGHRS and CDR2 YFSETQ. V lost 3 bases, J lost 5 bases, and 5 bases stayed unmatched. This CDR3 has 15 residues. CDR3 coding DNA: TGCGCCAGCAGCTCAGGGACTAGCGGACTAGATACGCAGTATTTT. Its protein product is CASSSGTSGLDTQYF.

The chain couples TRBV5-1 to TRBJ2-3, with D possibly TRBD2 on 5 matching bases. V gave up 0 bases and J gave up 4 bases, with 12 bases separating them. The CDR3 is 15 residues long. From germline, CDR1 is SGHRS and CDR2 YFSETQ. In DNA form, the CDR3 reads TGCGCCAGCAGCTTGGGAGGGATGGAAGCAGATACGCAGTATTTT. Translated, it gives CASSLGGMEADTQYF.

The chain recombines TRBV7-7 with TRBJ2-5; 7 bases align to TRBD1. The V and J ends lost 0 bases and 0 bases, in that order; junction bases with no gene match: 1. The CDR3 totals 15 residues. The germline gives CDR1 SSHAT, CDR2 FNYEAQ (reference sequence). The CDR3 DNA sequence: TGTGCCAGCAGCTTAGCCGGGACAGACCAAGAGACCCAGTACTTC. Protein sequence: CASSLAGTDQETQYF.

The chain is built from TRBV6-1 and TRBJ2-7; D gene ambiguous. This CDR3 has 15 residues. The V and J ends lost 0 bases and 2 bases respectively, with 11 bases between them. Germline-derived CDR1 and CDR2 are MNHNS and SASEGT. The CDR3 DNA sequence: TGTGCCAGCAGTGAAGCGACTCACGGACCCTACGAGCAGTACGTC. Translated: CASSEATHGPYEQYV.

This rearrangement joins TRBV7-2 to TRBJ2-1; possibly TRBD2 for D (5 bases). The V end lost 3 bases, the J end lost 4 bases, and 7 bases lay between the germline ends. Per the germline V gene, CDR1 is SGHTA and CDR2 is FQGNSA. The length of the CDR3 is 13 residues. The CDR3 reads CASSFGLYNEQFF. CDR3 in DNA: TGTGCCAGCAGCTTCGGACTGTACAATGAGCAGTTCTTC. The full variable domain, completed using reference TRBV7-2 and TRBJ2-1, is GAGVSQSPSNKVTEKGKDVELRCDPISGHTALYWYRQSLGQGLEFLIYFQGNSAPDKSGLPSDRFSAERTGGSVSTLTIQRTQQEDSAVYLCASSFGLYNEQFFGPGTRLTVL.

This clone came up once. The chain links TRBV5-4 to TRBJ2-3, with 9 nucleotides matching TRBD2. The CDR3 consists of 14 residues. The germline gives CDR1 SGHNT, CDR2 YYREEE (reference sequence). V shed 4 bases and J 6 bases; nucleotides not matched to a gene: 6. The CDR3 sequence: CASSKGLASDTQYF. Here the CDR3 DNA reads TGTGCCAGCAGCAAGGGACTAGCATCGGATACGCAGTATTTT. Drawing the rest from reference TRBV5-4 and TRBJ2-3, the complete variable domain is ETGVTQSPTHLIKTRGQQVTLRCSSQSGHNTVSWYQQALGQGPQFIFQYYREEENGRGNFPPRFSGLQFPNYSSELNVNALELDDSALYLCASSKGLASDTQYFGPGTRLTVL.

The V and J genes are TRBV16 and TRBJ1-6; D perhaps matches TRBD1 (6 bases). Trimming removed 4 bases at V and 10 bases at J, with 17 bases between. Germline CDR1 and CDR2: KGHSY and FQNENV. The CDR3 contains 15 residues. CDR3 in DNA: TGTGCCAGCAGCCCGGGGGCAGCTCTTTGGTCACCCCTCCACTTT. Translating it yields CASSPGAALWSPLHF.